Below, 18 T cell receptor beta chains from the same sample are listed, as sequenced in a study of response to subunit inactivated influenza vaccine. MiXCR was run by TCRdb on the RT-PCR reads, yielding one entry per CDR3 protein. The table includes approximately 490,000 distinct CDR3 sequences, 6% to 9% detected once. Specimen: PBMCs from blood, collected around 2 years after vaccination. These receptors originate from a man aged 50 to 75 who received an inactivated influenza vaccine.

This clonotype has just a few counts. The chain links TRBV11-2 to TRBJ1-2; maybe TRBD1 (5 bases). The germline V gene encodes CDR1 SGHAT and CDR2 FQNNGV. This CDR3 is 15 amino acids long. V lost 1 base and J lost 10, with 19 bases in between. CDR3 DNA sequence: TGTGCCAGCAGCTTAGGAAGTGGGGGGACGAATTCCTACACCTTC. Translation: CASSLGSGGTNSYTF.

This clonotype came up a few times. The chain couples TRBV18 to TRBJ1-2; no clear D. This CDR3 is 14 amino acids long. Germline V gene lookup returns CDR1 KGHSH and CDR2 LQKENI. V lost 0 bases to trimming and J lost 5 bases, with 10 bases between them. The CDR3 sequence is CASSPPWEGYGYTF. The DNA of the CDR3 is TGTGCCAGCTCACCACCCTGGGAGGGATATGGCTACACCTTC.

The rearrangement links TRBV5-1 to TRBJ2-1, with 10 nucleotides matching TRBD2. V lost 2 bases to trimming and J lost 5 bases; unmatched junction nucleotides: 13. The CDR3 has 18 residues. In germline, CDR1 is SGHRS, CDR2 YFSETQ. The CDR3 here is CASSLRGPGTSVNNEQFF. Here the CDR3 DNA reads TGCGCCAGCAGCTTAAGGGGCCCCGGGACTAGCGTGAACAATGAGCAGTTCTTC.

The gene calls are TRBV7-9 and TRBJ2-1; TRBD1 matches 10 bases. The germline V gene encodes CDR1 SEHNR and CDR2 FQNEAQ (reference sequence). The CDR3 sequence is 15 residues long. With V trimmed by 3 bases and J by 4 bases, 3 bases remained unmatched. Here the CDR3 DNA reads TGTGCCAGCAGCTTCCGGGACAGGGGATACAATGAGCAGTTCTTC. Translating it yields CASSFRDRGYNEQFF.

Written as DNA, the CDR3 is TGTGCCAGCAGATCCCGAGGGCTGACAGGCGACAACACTGAAGCTTTCTTT. Encoded protein: CASRSRGLTGDNTEAFF. The J gene is TRBJ1-1, the V gene TRBV7-8, with a weak D call TRBD1 (6 bases). The V end lost 6 bases, the J end lost 2 bases, and 22 bases lay between the germline ends. Germline V gene sequence: CDR1 SGHVS, CDR2 FQNEAQ. The CDR3 totals 17 residues. The entire variable domain, with the rest obtained from reference TRBV7-8 and TRBJ1-1, is as follows: GAGVSQSPRYKVAKRGQDVALRCDPISGHVSLFWYQQALGQGPEFLTYFQNEAQLDKSGLPSDRFFAERPEGSVSTLKIQRTQQEDSAVYLCASRSRGLTGDNTEAFFGQGTRLTVV.

This clonotype was seen a few times. The chain is built from TRBV19 and TRBJ2-7, with TRBD2 matching 7 bases. The J segment lost 3 bases and the V segment lost 5 bases, leaving 7 bases of the junction unmatched. The germline V gene has CDR1 LNHDA and CDR2 SQIVND (reference sequence). This CDR3 has 14 amino acids. The CDR3 DNA reads as TGTGCCAGTAGTGTGGGACTATCCCACTACGAGCAGTACTTC. This sequence encodes CASSVGLSHYEQYF.

This clonotype has just a few counts. The chain recombines TRBV3-1 with TRBJ1-1, with 11 bases matching TRBD1. From germline, CDR1 is LGHDT and CDR2 YNNKEL (reference sequence). J lost 5 bases, V lost 5 bases, and 10 bases had no gene match. CDR3 length: 16 residues. The CDR3 bases are TGTGCCAGCAGCTCCCCACGGACAGGGGGCATGACTGAAGCTTTCTTT. Translating it yields CASSSPRTGGMTEAFF.

This clonotype was observed many times. The chain carries TRBV27 and TRBJ2-3; TRBD2 agrees at 7 bases. Germline values: CDR1 MNHEY, CDR2 SMNVEV (reference sequence). Unmatched junction bases numbered 5, after V lost 5 bases and J lost 6 bases. The CDR3 is 13 residues long. The CDR3 DNA reads TGTGCCAGCAGTACAACCGGGGGGGATACGCAGTATTTT. Protein: CASSTTGGDTQYF.

This clonotype was counted only a few times. This chain uses TRBV7-8 with TRBJ1-6; weak D call: TRBD1 (6 bases). CDR1 is SGHVS, CDR2 FQNEAQ, per germline. This CDR3 is 16 amino acids long. The V end was cut by 2 bases, the J end by 1 base, with 9 bases between. The CDR3 DNA reads TGTGCCAGCAGCTTAATTGACAGGTCCTATAATTCACCCCTCCACTTT. It translates to CASSLIDRSYNSPLHF.

The chain links TRBV4-1 to TRBJ2-7; a weak D match, TRBD1 (6 bases). CDR3 length: 16 residues. V was clipped by 0 bases and J by 2 bases, with 14 bases between them. Per germline, CDR1 MGHRA and CDR2 YSYEKL. CDR3 sequence: CASSQEGARPTYEQYF. CDR3 coding DNA: TGCGCCAGCAGCCAAGAGGGGGCCAGACCCACCTACGAGCAGTACTTC.

This clonotype was counted between two and nine times. The V call is TRBV7-2, the J call TRBJ2-7, with D uncertain. V lost 5 bases and J 6 bases, leaving 14 bases between the germline ends. Germline V gene data show CDR1 as SGHTA and CDR2 as FQGNSA. The length of the CDR3 is 13 residues. The CDR3: CASSPGVVSEQYF. The CDR3, as DNA: TGTGCCAGCAGCCCGGGCGTAGTTTCCGAGCAGTACTTC. The full variable domain, in which reference TRBV7-2 and TRBJ2-7 provide the parts outside the CDR3, is GAGVSQSPSNKVTEKGKDVELRCDPISGHTALYWYRQSLGQGLEFLIYFQGNSAPDKSGLPSDRFSAERTGGSVSTLTIQRTQQEDSAVYLCASSPGVVSEQYFGPGTRLTVT.

This clonotype was detected only a few times. The chain has TRBV10-3 and TRBJ2-3; 7 bases map to TRBD2. V lost 0 bases to trimming and J lost 3 bases; unmatched junction nucleotides: 6. CDR1 ENHRY and CDR2 SYGVKD come from the germline V gene. The CDR3 loop spans 16 amino acids. The CDR3 sequence is CAISESGGSWTDTQYF. CDR3 DNA: TGTGCCATCAGTGAGTCTGGCGGGAGTTGGACAGATACGCAGTATTTT.

This clonotype was observed a few times. The chain couples TRBV6-5 to TRBJ2-7; the match to TRBD2 covers 8 bases. The CDR3 totals 12 residues. Germline lookup yields CDR1 MNHEY and CDR2 SVGAGI. V trimming: 8 bases; J trimming: 4 bases; junction bases outside the gene matches: 4. CDR3 sequence reads: CASGLAGYEQYF. CDR3 nucleotides: TGTGCCAGCGGACTAGCAGGTTACGAGCAGTACTTC.

This clonotype has more than one count but fewer than ten. J is TRBJ1-1 and V is TRBV20-1; a weak D match, TRBD1 (5 bases). The CDR3 runs 14 residues. Trimming shortened V by 0 bases and J by 7 bases, and 15 bases separated the two germline ends. Germline V gene lookup returns CDR1 DFQATT and CDR2 SNEGSKA (reference sequence). The CDR3 DNA follows: TGCAGTGCTAGAGATCTATTAGGGGTGGGTGAAGCTTTCTTT. Its translation is CSARDLLGVGEAFF.

The chain joins TRBV18 to TRBJ2-1, with 8 bases identical to TRBD2. The germline gives CDR1 KGHSH, CDR2 LQKENI. J was trimmed by 6 bases and V by 3 bases; bases with no gene match: 7. The CDR3 length is 15 residues. CDR3 region: CASSPIRGGPNEQFF. The CDR3 bases are TGTGCCAGCTCACCCATACGGGGGGGCCCCAATGAGCAGTTCTTC. The full variable domain, rest sourced from reference TRBV18 and TRBJ2-1, is NAGVMQNPRHLVRRRGQEARLRCSPMKGHSHVYWYRQLPEEGLKFMVYLQKENIIDESGMPKERFSAEFPKEGPSILRIQQVVRGDSAAYFCASSPIRGGPNEQFFGPGTRLTVL.

The rearrangement joins TRBV18 to TRBJ1-4; no firm D call. The CDR3 covers 16 residues. Germline CDR1 and CDR2: KGHSH and LQKENI. V shed 5 bases and J shed 2 bases, with 15 bases lying between them. Written as DNA, the CDR3 is TGTGCCAGCTCAAGGGCCCCCCCGAGGACTAATGAAAAACTGTTTTTT. It specifies CASSRAPPRTNEKLFF.

This sequence joins TRBV12-3 or TRBV12-4 and TRBJ1-5; TRBD1 is a possible D gene (5 bases). This CDR3 contains 13 residues. The germline V and J ends were trimmed by 5 bases and 9 bases, with 14 bases remaining between them. The CDR3: CASSQTGTTPQHF. In DNA, the CDR3 is TGTGCCAGCAGTCAGACCGGGACCACGCCCCAGCATTTT.

This clonotype was seen at least ten times. The chain recombines TRBV6-1 with TRBJ2-7; possible D gene TRBD1, 6 bases. The germline CDR1 and CDR2 sequences are MNHNS and SASEGT. This CDR3 is 14 amino acids long. Between the trimmed V and J ends, which lost 6 bases and 3 bases, there was a span of 15 bases. CDR3 coding DNA: TGTGCCAGCAGCCAGAGCGGCAGGGGCTACGAGCAGTACTTC. Its protein product is CASSQSGRGYEQYF.